The 26 T cell receptor beta chains below come from one sample, sequenced in a study of T-cell memory formation after mild COVID-19. TCRdb fed the 5' RACE reads into MiXCR, producing one record per CDR3 protein. The profile shows some 50,000 distinct CDR3 sequences, roughly an eighth of them singletons. The sequenced sample was PBMCs or a T cell subset sorted from them (not recorded which). These receptor sequences come from a man younger than 30 who had mild COVID-19 (a few samples of this study predate the infection). Cell type and time point are not known.

This clonotype has just a few counts. The chain recombines TRBV7-3 with TRBJ2-2; D is perhaps TRBD1 (6 bases). CDR1 and CDR2 from the germline V gene are SGHTA and FQGTGA. Trimming removed 6 bases at V and 6 bases at J, with 11 bases between. This CDR3 comprises 13 residues. The CDR3 spells CASRSTGSGELFF. The DNA for the CDR3 is TGTGCCAGCAGAAGTACAGGGTCCGGGGAGCTGTTTTTT.

This clonotype showed up many times. The chain links TRBV23-1 to TRBJ2-6; TRBD1 might be the D (6 bases). TRBV23-1 is filed as an ORF, its function uncertain. V was pared by 6 bases and J by 3 bases, with 6 bases between. The CDR3 totals 13 residues. The CDR3 here is CASRQGGANVLTF. In DNA, the CDR3 is TGCGCCAGCAGACAGGGTGGGGCCAACGTCCTGACTTTC.

This rearrangement joins TRBV12-3 or TRBV12-4 to TRBJ1-5, with a weak D call TRBD1 (6 bases). Trimming took 2 bases from V and 7 from J, leaving 6 bases between them. The CDR3 loop spans 12 amino acids. The chain's CDR3 is CASSLQGQPQHF. DNA of the CDR3: TGTGCCAGCAGTTTACAGGGGCAGCCCCAGCATTTT.

The CDR3 region has the DNA TGCGCCAGCAGCCAAGCCCCGGGTTTGTCACCCCTCCACTTT. This codes for CASSQAPGLSPLHF. This rearrangement joins TRBV4-1 to TRBJ1-6; D gene uncertain. The CDR3 spans 14 residues. The germline V and J ends were trimmed by 1 base and 10 bases, with 11 bases remaining between them. The germline V gene has CDR1 MGHRA and CDR2 YSYEKL.

There are a few counts of this clonotype. The rearrangement uses TRBV18 and TRBJ2-7, with D unclear. The germline V gene has CDR1 KGHSH and CDR2 LQKENI. With 3 bases removed from V and 6 bases from J, the gap between germline ends came to 6 bases. CDR3 length: 11 residues. DNA of the CDR3: TGTGCCAGCTCACCCCAACTCGAGCAGTACTTC. Its protein product is CASSPQLEQYF.

This clonotype was seen ten or more times. The genes are TRBV12-3 or TRBV12-4 and TRBJ1-1; the D gene is possibly TRBD1 (5 bases). The CDR3 totals 14 residues. V was pared by 4 bases and J by 4 bases, with 13 bases between. CDR3 residues: CASSYQGFGTEAFF. The CDR3 nucleotides read TGTGCCAGCAGTTATCAGGGTTTCGGCACTGAAGCTTTCTTT.

By sample share, this clonotype is medium-sized (0.01 to 0.1%). The chain couples TRBV12-3 or TRBV12-4 to TRBJ2-1; 7 bases are a match to TRBD1. This CDR3 spans 13 amino acids. J lost 7 bases, V lost 6 bases, and 6 bases had no gene match. The CDR3 DNA follows: TGTGCCAGCAGACAGGGGATCGGGAATGAGCAGTTCTTC. This encodes CASRQGIGNEQFF.

This clonotype has just a few counts. The rearrangement joins TRBV5-1 to TRBJ2-2, with 7 bases fitting TRBD1. V trimming: 4 bases; J trimming: 2 bases; junction bases outside the gene matches: 5. This CDR3 is 15 amino acids long. Germline V gene data show CDR1 as SGHRS and CDR2 as YFSETQ. CDR3 amino acids: CASSERQGNTGELFF. DNA for the CDR3: TGCGCCAGCAGCGAGAGACAGGGAAACACCGGGGAGCTGTTTTTT.

V usage is TRBV7-8 and J usage is TRBJ1-1, with D unresolved. V dropped 5 bases and J dropped 1 base, with 11 bases sitting between them. In germline, CDR1 is SGHVS, CDR2 FQNEAQ. The CDR3 totals 14 residues. CDR3 DNA sequence: TGTGCCAGCAGCAGGAGGGCGGCGAACACTGAAGCTTTCTTT. Protein: CASSRRAANTEAFF.

The chain employs TRBV6-6 and TRBJ1-4; perhaps TRBD1 as D (6 bases). The V end lost 2 bases, the J end lost 16 bases, and 20 bases lay between the germline ends. The CDR3 length is 14 residues. In germline, CDR1 is MNHNY, CDR2 SVGAGI (reference sequence). CDR3 bases: TGTGCCAGCAGTTACGTTTTGGGGGGGGCCACACCGTTTTTT. It specifies CASSYVLGGATPFF.

The CDR3 here is CASSRLAGARETQYF. The CDR3 region has the DNA TGCGCCAGCAGCCGATTAGCGGGGGCCCGAGAGACCCAGTACTTC. The chain has TRBV4-3 and TRBJ2-5, with TRBD2 identical over 9 bases. The CDR3 runs 15 residues. Germline-derived CDR1 and CDR2 are LGHNA and YSLEER. The junction had 7 bases not matched to a gene; V was cut back by 4 bases and J by 4 bases.

V is TRBV5-4 and J is TRBJ2-5; D is perhaps TRBD2 (6 bases). V dropped 4 bases and J dropped 2 bases, with 9 bases sitting between them. The germline V gene has CDR1 SGHNT and CDR2 YYREEE (reference sequence). The CDR3 is made up of 13 amino acids. CDR3 coding DNA: TGTGCCAGCAGCCGACTAGGGCAAGAGACCCAGTACTTC. Translated: CASSRLGQETQYF.

This chain connects TRBV6-2 or TRBV6-3 to TRBJ1-5; 7 nucleotides line up with TRBD1. The CDR3 spans 13 residues. J lost 6 bases, V lost 7 bases, and 6 bases had no gene match. CDR1 is MNHEY, CDR2 SVGEGT, per germline. The CDR3 here is CASTPDRSQPQHF. CDR3 DNA sequence: TGTGCCAGCACTCCGGACAGGTCTCAGCCCCAGCATTTT.

This chain connects TRBV30 to TRBJ2-7, with 8 nucleotides matching TRBD1. Germline trimming cut 3 bases from V and 6 bases from J; bases unmatched to any gene: 4. Looked up from germline, CDR1 is GTSNPN and CDR2 is SVGIG (reference sequence). This CDR3 contains 12 residues. CDR3 sequence reads: CAWSRTGSEQYF. In nucleotides, the CDR3 is TGTGCCTGGAGCCGGACAGGGAGCGAGCAGTACTTC.

J is TRBJ2-7 and V is TRBV5-1; 12 bases are a match to TRBD2. The V gene end was trimmed by 4 bases and the J gene end by 5 bases; junction bases not matched to a gene: 7. Germline-derived CDR1 and CDR2 are SGHRS and YFSETQ. The CDR3 has 15 amino acids. This CDR3 is CASSRVTSGGNEQYF. For the CDR3, the DNA is TGCGCCAGCAGCCGGGTGACTAGCGGGGGCAACGAGCAGTACTTC.

The CDR3 region is CASSITGARNQPQHF. The CDR3 nucleotides are TGTGCCAGTAGTATCACAGGGGCCCGCAATCAGCCCCAGCATTTT. This chain joins TRBV19 and TRBJ1-5; 7 nucleotides line up with TRBD1. Germline CDR1 is LNHDA and CDR2 is SQIVND (reference sequence). V shed 3 bases and J 2 bases; nucleotides not matched to a gene: 4. CDR3 length: 15 residues.

This chain uses TRBV4-1 with TRBJ1-1; D is ambiguous. Germline CDR1 reads MGHRA; CDR2 reads YSYEKL. The CDR3 runs to 16 residues. V was cut by 4 bases and J by 0 bases, with 15 bases left in between. CDR3 sequence (DNA): TGCGCCAGCAGCCCGATCGGGTCAAACATGAACACTGAAGCTTTCTTT. Its protein is CASSPIGSNMNTEAFF.

This clonotype was seen a handful of times. The rearrangement uses TRBV3-1 and TRBJ2-2; no clear D. Trimming shortened V by 4 bases and J by 5 bases, and 20 bases separated the two germline ends. The CDR3 extends over 17 amino acids. CDR1 LGHDT and CDR2 YNNKEL come from the germline V gene (reference sequence). The CDR3 DNA reads TGTGCCAGCAGCCGAAGAACACAGTCCTTGGGGACCGGGGAGCTGTTTTTT. Its protein is CASSRRTQSLGTGELFF.

This clonotype was counted between two and nine times. The rearrangement joins TRBV7-2 to TRBJ1-2; weak D call: TRBD1 (5 bases). Trimming shortened V by 5 bases and J by 7 bases, and 14 bases separated the two germline ends. The CDR3 loop spans 13 amino acids. CDR1 and CDR2 from the germline V gene are SGHTA and FQGNSA. The chain's CDR3 is CASSLWGTFGYTF. DNA of the CDR3: TGTGCCAGCAGCCTTTGGGGGACTTTTGGCTACACCTTC.

The chain joins TRBV25-1 to TRBJ1-1; TRBD1 matches at 8 bases. J was trimmed by 4 bases and V by 10 bases; bases with no gene match: 11. CDR3 length: 14 residues. CDR1 is MGHDK and CDR2 is SYGVNS in the germline V gene. Written as DNA, the CDR3 is TGTGCCACGATAGGGGACAGGAGTATCACTGAAGCTTTCTTT. This encodes CATIGDRSITEAFF.

This clonotype turned up a few times. This chain connects TRBV29-1 to TRBJ1-2; tentatively, D is TRBD1 (5 bases). V shed 4 bases and J shed 4 bases, with 7 bases lying between them. CDR3 length: 11 amino acids. Germline V gives CDR1 SQVTM, CDR2 ANQGSEA. This chain's CDR3 is CSVVDTYGYTF. Written as DNA, the CDR3 is TGCAGCGTTGTGGACACCTATGGCTACACCTTC.

A note on this clonotype: The junction does not match germline at one end; this may be a read error. The chain employs TRBV4-3 and TRBJ2-2, with 9 bases matching TRBD1. The CDR3 consists of 14 residues. CDR1 and CDR2 (germline): LGHNA, YSLEER. DNA for the CDR3: TGCGCCAGCCGTTCCAGGACAGGGGCCGGAGAGCTGTTTTTT. This sequence encodes CASRSRTGAGELFF.

This clonotype was found a few times. CDR3 in DNA: TGTGCCAGCAGTGATAACACCCAACCAGATACGCAGTATTTT. It yields the protein CASSDNTQPDTQYF. The chain joins TRBV28 to TRBJ2-3; D gene ambiguous. Germline V gives CDR1 MDHEN, CDR2 SYDVKM. This CDR3 region has 14 residues. Trimming shortened V by 5 bases and J by 4 bases, and 13 bases separated the two germline ends. Combining the CDR3 with reference TRBV28 and TRBJ2-3 gives the whole variable domain DVKVTQSSRYLVKRTGEKVFLECVQDMDHENMFWYRQDPGLGLRLIYFSYDVKMKEKGDIPEGYSVSREKKERFSLILESASTNQTSMYLCASSDNTQPDTQYFGPGTRLTVL.

This clonotype was seen a few times. The V call is TRBV20-1, the J call TRBJ2-1; a possible D gene is TRBD1 (5 bases). The CDR3 extends over 13 amino acids. Germline values: CDR1 DFQATT, CDR2 SNEGSKA (reference sequence). Trimming removed 0 bases from V and 9 bases from J, with 12 bases in between. CDR3 sequence reads: CSARDGAGLEQFF. In nucleotides, the CDR3 is TGCAGTGCTAGAGATGGGGCAGGGCTTGAGCAGTTCTTC.

The chain has TRBV5-1 and TRBJ2-2; D may be TRBD1 (6 bases). This CDR3 contains 16 residues. Between the trimmed V and J ends, which lost 1 base and 1 base, there was a span of 11 bases. Germline-derived CDR1 and CDR2 are SGHRS and YFSETQ. The CDR3 DNA reads as TGCGCCAGCAGCTTGTTTGGGACACAGAACACCGGGGAGCTGTTTTTT. This encodes CASSLFGTQNTGELFF.

The rearrangement uses TRBV7-2 and TRBJ1-2; D gene ambiguous. Deletions cut 1 base from V and 4 bases from J, with 10 bases between. The length of the CDR3 is 14 residues. Germline loops: CDR1 SGHTA, CDR2 FQGNSA. CDR3 in amino acids: CASSLDLRSYGYTF. The CDR3 bases are TGTGCCAGCAGCTTAGACCTACGAAGCTATGGCTACACCTTC.